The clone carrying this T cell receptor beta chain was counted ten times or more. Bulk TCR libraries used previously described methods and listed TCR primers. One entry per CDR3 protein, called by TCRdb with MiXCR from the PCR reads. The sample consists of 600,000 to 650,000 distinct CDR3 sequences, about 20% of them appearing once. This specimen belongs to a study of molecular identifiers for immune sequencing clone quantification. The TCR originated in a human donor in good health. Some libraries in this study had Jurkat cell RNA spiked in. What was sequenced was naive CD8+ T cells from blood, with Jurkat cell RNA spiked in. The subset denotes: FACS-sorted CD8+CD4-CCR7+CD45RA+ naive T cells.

The CDR3 DNA sequence: TGCGCCAGCAGCCCGGGGAGGGGTAATGAAAAACTGTTTTTT. Amino acid sequence: CASSPGRGNEKLFF. The chain employs TRBV4-3 and TRBJ1-4, with D possibly matching TRBD1 (5 bases). Trimming pared 4 bases from V and 4 bases from J, leaving 10 bases between. CDR1 LGHNA and CDR2 YSLEER come from the germline V gene. The CDR3 consists of 14 residues.